The 25 T cell receptor beta chains below come from one sample, sequenced in a study of cytomegalovirus exposure and HLA in healthy donors. Sequencing used immunoSEQ multiplex PCR; TCRdb keeps in-frame clones, though not all of them. The data hold 200,000 to 300,000 clones, with about 86% observed a single time. Source material: PBMCs. These receptors all stem from a man aged 18 to 30 in good health and CMV-seronegative.

The gene calls are TRBV28 and TRBJ1-2; D is possibly TRBD1 (5 bases). Trimming took off 5 bases at V and 3 bases at J, with 22 bases between the two ends. There are 17 residues in the CDR3. Per the germline V gene, CDR1 is MDHEN and CDR2 is SYDVKM. The chain's CDR3 is CASSAVRGIFDHYGYTF. In nucleotides, the CDR3 is TGTGCCAGCAGTGCCGTGCGGGGGATTTTCGACCACTATGGCTACACCTTC.

The chain links TRBV12-5 to TRBJ2-3, with no clear D. Germline CDR1 LGHNT, CDR2 FRNRAP. V was trimmed by 5 bases and J by 0 bases, leaving 18 bases between them. This CDR3 region has 17 residues. The CDR3 DNA reads TGTGCTAGTGGTCCCCCGCTGGTGCCCAGTAGCACAGATACGCAGTATTTT. It codes for CASGPPLVPSSTDTQYF. Full variable domain (missing parts from reference TRBV12-5 and TRBJ2-3): DARVTQTPRHKVTEMGQEVTMRCQPILGHNTVFWYRQTMMQGLELLAYFRNRAPLDDSGMPKDRFSAEMPDATLATLKIQPSEPRDSAVYFCASGPPLVPSSTDTQYFGPGTRLTVL.

The rearrangement joins TRBV28 to TRBJ1-4; 10 bases are shared with TRBD1. The length of the CDR3 is 14 residues. The germline V gene has CDR1 MDHEN and CDR2 SYDVKM. V was clipped by 5 bases and J by 6 bases; unmatched bases: 3. CDR3 region: CASSRGQGYEKLFF. CDR3 sequence (DNA): TGTGCCAGCAGTCGGGGACAGGGGTATGAAAAACTGTTTTTT.

The chain is built from TRBV4-1 and TRBJ1-2, with a weak D call TRBD1 (5 bases). From germline, CDR1 is MGHRA and CDR2 YSYEKL. The CDR3 totals 13 residues. Trimming pared 4 bases from V and 4 bases from J, leaving 10 bases between. The CDR3 reads CASSPRGGYGYTF. CDR3 sequence (DNA): TGCGCCAGCAGCCCGCGGGGGGGCTATGGCTACACCTTC.

V usage is TRBV4-3 and J usage is TRBJ2-3, with a weak D call TRBD2 (5 bases). This CDR3 is built from 17 residues. V was trimmed by 0 bases and J by 4 bases, leaving 17 bases between them. Germline V CDR1 and CDR2: LGHNA, YSLEER. CDR3 residues: CASSQDPSYYSADTQYF. DNA for the CDR3: TGCGCCAGCAGCCAAGATCCTAGCTACTATTCCGCAGATACGCAGTATTTT.

The chain combines TRBV4-1 with TRBJ2-7; the D gene is possibly TRBD1 (5 bases). Trimming left V 0 bases short and J 4 bases short, with 13 bases between. This CDR3 has 15 residues. Germline V CDR1 and CDR2: MGHRA, YSYEKL. Written as DNA, the CDR3 is TGCGCCAGCAGCCAAGAGGGAAGGGGTTCATACGAGCAGTACTTC. This gives the protein CASSQEGRGSYEQYF.

This chain joins TRBV20-1 and TRBJ2-7, with TRBD2 matching over 7 bases. The CDR3 is made up of 11 amino acids. Germline assignment: CDR1 DFQATT and CDR2 SNEGSKA (reference sequence). With 5 bases clipped from V and 4 bases from J, the junction kept 2 bases outside the gene matches. The CDR3 DNA sequence: TGCAGTGCTCGCGGGAGATACGAGCAGTACTTC. It specifies CSARGRYEQYF.

This chain uses TRBV9 with TRBJ2-3, with a possible D match to TRBD2 (5 bases). Germline CDR1 SGDLS, CDR2 YYNGEE. The CDR3 is 15 residues long. V lost 4 bases and J lost 0, with 12 bases in between. The CDR3 sequence: CASSPRGFSTDTQYF. CDR3 DNA sequence: TGTGCCAGCAGCCCTCGGGGATTTAGCACAGATACGCAGTATTTT.

The V gene is TRBV4-3, the J gene TRBJ2-4; D is uncertain. The CDR3 contains 15 residues. The germline V gene has CDR1 LGHNA and CDR2 YSLEER. Trimming took off 4 bases at V and 7 bases at J, with 17 bases between the two ends. The CDR3 DNA reads as TGCGCCAGCAGCCCCCTAGGAGAGACGAGGAACATTCAGTACTTC. Its protein product is CASSPLGETRNIQYF.

The chain joins TRBV4-1 to TRBJ2-5; 9 bases line up with TRBD1. V was pared by 3 bases and J by 2 bases, with 4 bases of the junction left unmatched. This CDR3 is 15 amino acids long. CDR1 and CDR2 from the germline V gene are MGHRA and YSYEKL. The CDR3 DNA sequence: TGCGCCAGCAGCCATGGGGACAGGGTACAAGAGACCCAGTACTTC. Translated: CASSHGDRVQETQYF.

The chain links TRBV6-5 to TRBJ2-6; tentatively, D is TRBD1 (5 bases). Trimming left V 4 bases short and J 2 bases short, with 9 bases between. Germline CDR1 reads MNHEY; CDR2 reads SVGAGI. There are 15 residues in the CDR3. In DNA, the CDR3 is TGTGCCAGCAGTTGGGGCTGGGCTGGGGCCAACGTCCTGACTTTC. As protein: CASSWGWAGANVLTF.

The genes are TRBV6-5 and TRBJ2-5; 9 bases match TRBD1. J lost 4 bases, V lost 6 bases, and 9 bases had no gene match. The CDR3 length is 15 residues. The germline V gene encodes CDR1 MNHEY and CDR2 SVGAGI. The CDR3 region has the DNA TGTGCCAGCAGGTCCGGGACAGGGATGGGAGAGACCCAGTACTTC. This sequence encodes CASRSGTGMGETQYF.

The V and J genes are TRBV6-6 and TRBJ2-1, with 7 bases identical to TRBD2. The CDR3 consists of 15 residues. Trimming took 4 bases from V and 7 from J; bases not matched to a gene: 10. Germline CDR1 and CDR2: MNHNY and SVGAGI (reference sequence). Here the CDR3 DNA reads TGTGCCAGCAGTTCCGGGACTACCCTAACTAATGAGCAGTTCTTC. Its protein product is CASSSGTTLTNEQFF.

J is TRBJ2-2 and V is TRBV7-9, with 8 bases fitting TRBD2. With V trimmed by 6 bases and J by 0 bases, 9 bases remained unmatched. The germline V gene encodes CDR1 SEHNR and CDR2 FQNEAQ (reference sequence). The CDR3 runs to 17 residues. Here the CDR3 reads CASSLGGGQANTGELFF. As DNA, the CDR3 is TGTGCCAGCAGTCTAGGCGGGGGGCAGGCGAACACCGGGGAGCTGTTTTTT. Based on the CDR3 plus reference TRBV7-9 and TRBJ2-2, the full variable domain is DTGVSQNPRHKITKRGQNVTFRCDPISEHNRLYWYRQTLGQGPEFLTYFQNEAQLEKSRLLSDRFSAERPKGSFSTLEIQRTEQGDSAMYLCASSLGGGQANTGELFFGEGSRLTVL.

The chain links TRBV25-1 to TRBJ2-3; 8 bases fit TRBD1. Germline CDR1 MGHDK, CDR2 SYGVNS. V lost 0 bases, J lost 6 bases, and 8 bases stayed unmatched. The CDR3 has 16 amino acids. CDR3 sequence: CASSEYAQGAWDTQYF. CDR3 nucleotides: TGTGCCAGCAGTGAATATGCCCAGGGGGCATGGGATACGCAGTATTTT.

The chain combines TRBV6-7 with TRBJ1-1; D is possibly TRBD1 (5 bases). TRBV6-7 is given ORF status, its function remaining uncertain. The CDR3 is 14 amino acids. V lost 10 bases, J lost 0 bases, and 15 bases lay in between. The CDR3 DNA reads TGTGCCATCACCGACAGAATAATGAACACTGAAGCTTTCTTT. Its protein product is CAITDRIMNTEAFF.

The chain recombines TRBV5-1 with TRBJ2-3, with a possible D match to TRBD2 (6 bases). V was cut by 1 base and J by 3 bases, with 9 bases left in between. This CDR3 region has 14 residues. The germline gives CDR1 SGHRS, CDR2 YFSETQ. In DNA, the CDR3 is TGCGCCAGCAGCTTGCAAGCGGGTACAGATACGCAGTATTTT. Its protein is CASSLQAGTDTQYF.

The sample holds one count of this clone. The chain is built from TRBV7-9 and TRBJ2-3; 7 bases are a match to TRBD2. J lost 4 bases, V lost 4 bases, and 5 bases had no gene match. CDR3 length: 14 amino acids. Germline loops: CDR1 SEHNR, CDR2 FQNEAQ (reference sequence). The CDR3 coding sequence is TGTGCCAGCAGCTGGGGGGGGTTGGCAGATACGCAGTATTTT. It yields the protein CASSWGGLADTQYF. The full variable domain, in which reference TRBV7-9 and TRBJ2-3 provide the parts outside the CDR3, is DTGVSQNPRHKITKRGQNVTFRCDPISEHNRLYWYRQTLGQGPEFLTYFQNEAQLEKSRLLSDRFSAERPKGSFSTLEIQRTEQGDSAMYLCASSWGGLADTQYFGPGTRLTVL.

This chain connects TRBV18 to TRBJ2-1, with a possible D match to TRBD1 (6 bases). Per the germline V gene, CDR1 is KGHSH and CDR2 is LQKENI. There are 13 residues in the CDR3. Between the trimmed V and J ends, which lost 6 bases and 6 bases, there was a span of 12 bases. The CDR3 bases are TGTGCCAGCTCCCTAAGCAGGGGCAATGAGCAGTTCTTC. Protein: CASSLSRGNEQFF.

The chain uses TRBV28 and TRBJ2-3; D gene uncertain. V lost 3 bases and J lost 4, with 5 bases in between. CDR3 size: 12 residues. Germline-derived CDR1 and CDR2 are MDHEN and SYDVKM. CDR3 coding DNA: TGTGCCAGCAGTTTGTCAGCAGATACGCAGTATTTT. As protein: CASSLSADTQYF.

V gene TRBV30 combines with J gene TRBJ2-7; possible D gene TRBD2, 5 bases. Germline V gene sequence: CDR1 GTSNPN, CDR2 SVGIG (reference sequence). V shed 2 bases and J shed 6 bases, with 17 bases lying between them. The CDR3 consists of 14 residues. The CDR3, as DNA: TGTGCCTGGAGTACAATAAAAGGACTTTTCGAGCAGTACTTC. It codes for CAWSTIKGLFEQYF.

This chain joins TRBV9 and TRBJ1-3, with D uncertain. CDR1 and CDR2 (germline): SGDLS, YYNGEE. The CDR3 runs to 17 residues. Between the trimmed V and J ends, which lost 3 bases and 2 bases, there was a span of 18 bases. The CDR3 loop reads CASSGYPGTDPGNTIYF. In DNA, the CDR3 is TGTGCCAGCAGCGGATACCCGGGAACAGACCCTGGAAACACCATATATTTT.

The chain has TRBV28 and TRBJ2-5; 7 positions match TRBD2. Trimming removed 7 bases from V and 1 base from J; junction bases left unmatched: 9. This CDR3 has 15 residues. From germline, CDR1 is MDHEN and CDR2 SYDVKM. Written as DNA, the CDR3 is TGTGCCAGCAAGGTGGGGGGGATGGTCCAAGAGACCCAGTACTTC. Its protein is CASKVGGMVQETQYF.

The V and J genes are TRBV7-2 and TRBJ2-7; possibly TRBD2 for D (5 bases). CDR1 is SGHTA and CDR2 is FQGNSA in the germline V gene. The CDR3 extends over 13 amino acids. V lost 1 base, J lost 7 bases, and 11 bases lay in between. In DNA, the CDR3 is TGTGCCAGCAGCTTAGGAGGGAGTGGGGAGCAGTACTTC. Amino acid sequence: CASSLGGSGEQYF.

This chain connects TRBV4-3 to TRBJ2-5; perhaps TRBD1 as D (8 bases). The CDR3 covers 15 residues. Germline loops: CDR1 LGHNA, CDR2 YSLEER. V gave up 1 base and J gave up 5 bases, with 14 bases separating them. The CDR3 DNA reads TGCGCCAGCAGCCAAGGACAGGGGAGGGCGGAGACCCAGTACTTC. It yields the protein CASSQGQGRAETQYF.